This TCR beta chain was identified during a study of T cell clones after liver transplantation (dated by TCRdb to the late 2010s). As for the study more broadly: The samples were obtained from ITN030ST, a randomized trial that attempted immunosuppression withdrawal within 2 years after liver transplantation. Donor-reactive T cell clones were identified by TCRbeta sequencing after a pre-transplant mixed lymphocyte reaction and then tracked in post-transplant blood. As an antigen-independent comparator for the donor-reactive sequences, third party-reactive TCRbeta sequences from pre-transplant MLRs were identified as well. Three of the eight recipients were HCV-positive; the others were transplanted for non-autoimmune, non-viral indications. Until randomization at 12-24 months post-transplant, subjects were given standard immunosuppression, with no induction therapy. Tolerance was defined as complete immunosuppression withdrawal for at least one year with no rise in liver enzymes beyond twice the upper limit of normal. Blood samples were collected pre-transplant, pre-randomization before withdrawal, and post-randomization after either complete withdrawal or failed withdrawal. The studied cohort comprised 8 liver transplant recipients, 3 classified as tolerant and 5 as non-tolerant. What the work shows at the level of the full study, not this receptor alone: The conclusions were preliminary, being limited by small, heterogeneous patient numbers and by non-standardized post-transplant time points. In 5 of 8 subjects, circulating donor-reactive CD4 TCRbeta sequences decreased significantly after transplant, regardless of tolerance or HCV status. Donor-reactive sequences decreased more than third party-reactive sequences, which suggests partial antigen-specific deletion that was not related to withdrawal success. When repertoire turnover was accounted for, significantly reduced detection of donor-reactive sequences was found in 7 of 8 subjects for CD4 and in 8 of 8 subjects for CD8. In a couple of subjects, low numbers of available donor cells limited the measurable donor-reactive repertoire. Since no allograft tissue specimens were available, donor-reactive T cells may have migrated into the graft instead of being deleted.

This specimen's time point label, interpreted: pre-transplant. Unstimulated PBMCs, after thawing, were stained for CD3, CD4 and CD8 and then FACS-sorted into CD3+CD4+ and CD3+CD8+ populations. Each of the 8 studied subjects was randomized to immunosuppression withdrawal. Genomic DNA was isolated with the Qiagen DNeasy Blood and Tissue Kit. The CDR3 spans 11 residues, from the cysteine through the phenylalanine. The sequence is cut down to CDR3 DNA, 33 bases in frame from base 1. CDR1 and CDR2 were assigned from the germline V gene (reference sequence) as DFQATT and SNEGSKA. Relative to germline, V is 2 bases shorter and J is 3 bases shorter, with 4 bases between their ends. Using immunoSEQ, frozen genomic DNA was subjected to high-throughput TCRbeta CDR3 sequencing, a process that included PCR amplification, mapping, bias correction and internal controls. In the source study's methods: Only productive rearrangements were retained, and each unique TCRbeta sequence was defined by its CDR3 nucleotide sequence together with its V and J gene. Donor-reactive sequences required at least 5-fold expansion in CFSE-low cells versus unstimulated pre-transplant cells and at least 0.01% frequency. Minimum frequency thresholds were set for each subject on the basis of the unstimulated sample with the lowest template count, so that a detection power of at least 90% was ensured. Jensen-Shannon divergence between the top 1000 TCRbeta sequences post-transplant and pre-transplant was used to measure repertoire turnover. Changes in detection of donor-reactive sequences were assessed with two-sided Fisher's exact tests. Drawn from immuneACCESS, this table holds only the in-frame rearrangements with V and J called that TCRdb kept. Clones are partly lost; checked studies trace under half to an unresolved V gene and leave the rest unexplained. The V and J calls and clone size are taken from that table; D and trimming were inferred from the DNA. The sample table contains 98,000 or so clones; only one count was recorded for around 86% of them. The top ten hold 0.8% to 1% of the sample.

This clone has just a few counts. The target of this receptor is not known. Nothing much larger sits one base from this clone, and base qualities are not available. The TCR originated in a human donor who received a liver transplant. The source material was CD4+ T cells from blood, sampled before liver transplant. The chain joins TRBV20-1 to TRBJ2-5, with an unclear D gene assignment. This receptor has the CDR3 CSARPEETQYF. The nucleotides are TGCAGTGCTAGACCTGAAGAGACCCAGTACTTC.